Below are 3 T cell receptor beta chains sequenced from a single sample in a study of technical replicates of blood from a handful of donors. This table comes from immunoSEQ multiplex PCR, and its TCRdb copy is limited to in-frame clones, with some not included. The top ten clones hold approximately 0.21% of a sample with fewer than 110,000 clones, nearly 96% of them seen once. Sequencing was carried out using T cells isolated from PBMCs. These receptors originate from a human donor in good health.

V gene TRBV10-3 combines with J gene TRBJ2-5, with D hard to call. In germline, CDR1 is ENHRY, CDR2 SYGVKD. The V end was cut by 11 bases, the J end by 1 base, with 5 bases between. The CDR3 has 10 residues. The CDR3 sequence: CAAGQETQYF. The CDR3 bases are TGTGCCGCAGGCCAAGAGACCCAGTACTTC.

In DNA, the CDR3 is TGTGCCAGCAGCCTTCTTTACAGAAGTGGCTACACCTTC. It specifies CASSLLYRSGYTF. V gene TRBV11-2 combines with J gene TRBJ1-2; D not certain. The CDR3 runs to 13 residues. Trimming took 5 bases from V and 7 from J, leaving 14 bases between them. Germline V gene lookup returns CDR1 SGHAT and CDR2 FQNNGV. Complete variable domain (other parts from reference TRBV11-2 and TRBJ1-2): EAGVAQSPRYKIIEKRQSVAFWCNPISGHATLYWYQQILGQGPKLLIQFQNNGVVDDSQLPKDRFSAERLKGVDSTLKIQPAKLEDSAVYLCASSLLYRSGYTFGSGTRLTVV.

The chain joins TRBV9 to TRBJ1-2; D remains unclear. Germline-derived CDR1 and CDR2 are SGDLS and YYNGEE. The V end lost 6 bases, the J end lost 3 bases, and 12 bases lay between the germline ends. The CDR3 loop spans 13 amino acids. The CDR3 region is CASTDTSYYGYTF. As DNA, the CDR3 is TGTGCCAGCACCGATACATCGTACTATGGCTACACCTTC.